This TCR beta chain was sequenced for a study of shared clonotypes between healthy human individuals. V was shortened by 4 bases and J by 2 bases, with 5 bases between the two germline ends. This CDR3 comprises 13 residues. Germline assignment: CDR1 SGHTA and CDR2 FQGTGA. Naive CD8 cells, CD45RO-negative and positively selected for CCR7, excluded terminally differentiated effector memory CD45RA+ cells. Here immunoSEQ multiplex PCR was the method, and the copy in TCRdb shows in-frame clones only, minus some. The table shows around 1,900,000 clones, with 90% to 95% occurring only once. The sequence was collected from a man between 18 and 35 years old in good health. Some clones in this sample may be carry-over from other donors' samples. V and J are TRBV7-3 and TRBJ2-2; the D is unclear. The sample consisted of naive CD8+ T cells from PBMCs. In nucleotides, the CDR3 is TGTGCCAGCAGCTCTTTTAACACCGGGGAGCTGTTTTTT. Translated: CASSSFNTGELFF.